Sequencing of this TCR beta chain was carried out in a study of T-cell memory formation after mild COVID-19. General study results and limits: Clones that shrank (day 15 to 85) were balanced CD4/CD8, whereas later expanders leaned CD4+.

Each CDR3 protein is one row after TCRdb ran MiXCR on the 5' RACE reads. The sample records hundreds of thousands of distinct CDR3 sequences, 20% to 25% being singletons. This clonotype turned up a few times. The antigen is unknown. This CDR3 comprises 14 residues. Trimming stripped 5 bases from V and 5 bases from J, with 14 bases between. Per the germline V gene, CDR1 is SGHRS and CDR2 is YFSETQ. The source of this sequence is a man aged 18 to 30 who had mild COVID-19 (a few samples of this study predate the infection). Cell type and time point are not known. Sequenced input: PBMCs or a T cell subset sorted from them (not recorded which). The V and J genes are TRBV5-1 and TRBJ2-1, with D uncertain. CDR3 loop: CASSSPDGDNEQFF. CDR3 coding DNA: TGCGCCAGCAGTTCCCCCGATGGGGACAATGAGCAGTTCTTC.